The 26 T cell receptor beta chains below were found in one sample sequenced in a study of CD8+CD57+ T cells in acquired aplastic anemia. TCR beta VDJ and CDR3 profiles were obtained from a genomic DNA template. TCRdb passed the reads through MiXCR, listing each CDR3 protein once. This sample yields about 210,000 distinct CDR3 sequences, of which about 59% are seen a single time; approximately 32% belongs to the top ten. The material sequenced was sorted CD4+, CD8+, or CD8+CD57+ T cells (not recorded which) from PBMCs. The receptors shown here come from a human donor in good health.

The chain carries TRBV4-3 and TRBJ1-1; the match to TRBD1 covers 9 bases. V trimming: 2 bases; J trimming: 4 bases; junction bases outside the gene matches: 8. This CDR3 region has 16 residues. CDR1 and CDR2 from the germline V gene are LGHNA and YSLEER. The CDR3 loop reads CASSQTWGQGGTEAFF. The CDR3 DNA sequence: TGCGCCAGCAGCCAAACCTGGGGACAGGGAGGCACTGAAGCTTTCTTT.

The rearrangement links TRBV20-1 to TRBJ2-1; D unclear. The CDR3 has 9 amino acids. CDR1 is DFQATT and CDR2 is SNEGSKA in the germline V gene (reference sequence). With 5 bases removed from V and 14 bases from J, the gap between germline ends came to 10 bases. The DNA for the CDR3 is TGCAGTGCTGCCCTCTTTAAGTTCTTC. This sequence encodes CSAALFKFF.

The chain joins TRBV19 to TRBJ2-3; D not resolved. The CDR3 loop spans 14 amino acids. Germline V gene lookup returns CDR1 LNHDA and CDR2 SQIVND (reference sequence). V was shortened by 5 bases and J by 3 bases, with 12 bases between the two germline ends. CDR3 in DNA: TGTGCCAGTAGTCTCTCTTTGGGTACAGATACGCAGTATTTT. Its protein product is CASSLSLGTDTQYF. Full variable domain (remainder filled in from reference TRBV19 and TRBJ2-3): DGGITQSPKYLFRKEGQNVTLSCEQNLNHDAMYWYRQDPGQGLRLIYYSQIVNDFQKGDIAEGYSVSREKKESFPLTVTSAQKNPTAFYLCASSLSLGTDTQYFGPGTRLTVL.

The table lists this clonotype with many counts. This CDR3 is CASSRWDETQYF. The CDR3 DNA sequence: TGTGCCAGCAGCAGGTGGGATGAGACCCAGTACTTC. The rearrangement links TRBV7-9 to TRBJ2-5; D unclear. Trimming shortened V by 5 bases and J by 5 bases, and 9 bases separated the two germline ends. CDR3 length: 12 residues. Per germline, CDR1 SEHNR and CDR2 FQNEAQ (reference sequence).

V and J are TRBV9 and TRBJ2-1; 7 bases map to TRBD2. V dropped 4 bases and J dropped 7; count of bases not matched to a gene: 11. Germline values: CDR1 SGDLS, CDR2 YYNGEE. The CDR3 has 15 residues. CDR3 amino acids: CASSPRLRGKNEQFF. The CDR3 coding sequence is TGTGCCAGCAGCCCGCGACTGCGGGGGAAGAATGAGCAGTTCTTC.

The chain joins TRBV24-1 to TRBJ1-4; TRBD1 matches 9 bases. Losses at the gene ends were 3 bases for V and 2 bases for J; bases not matched to a gene: 9. The germline V gene has CDR1 KGHDR and CDR2 SFDVKD. The CDR3 sequence is 18 residues long. CDR3: CATSDPTGGSGTNEKLFF. The CDR3 region has the DNA TGTGCCACCAGTGATCCAACAGGGGGCTCAGGGACTAATGAAAAACTGTTTTTT.

For this clonotype: This may be a read error, as it is one base from a much larger clone. The chain's CDR3 is CAWSIQVTGYAEAFF. The CDR3 nucleotides read TGTGCCTGGAGTATTCAGGTGACAGGGTACGCTGAAGCTTTCTTT. The chain recombines TRBV30 with TRBJ1-1; 7 bases line up with TRBD1. Looked up from germline, CDR1 is GTSNPN and CDR2 is SVGIG (reference sequence). This CDR3 has 15 amino acids. Trimming took 2 bases from V and 6 from J; bases not matched to a gene: 12.

This clonotype was detected ten times or more. J is TRBJ2-1 and V is TRBV20-1; 11 positions agree with TRBD2. V lost 6 bases, J lost 7 bases, and 14 bases stayed unmatched. The CDR3 runs to 16 residues. The germline V gene has CDR1 DFQATT and CDR2 SNEGSKA (reference sequence). CDR3: CSAEDKLAGAGNEQFF. CDR3 DNA: TGCAGTGCGGAGGACAAACTAGCGGGGGCCGGGAATGAGCAGTTCTTC.

This clonotype was picked up a small number of times. The chain carries TRBV2 and TRBJ1-5; a possible D gene is TRBD1 (5 bases). This CDR3 is built from 14 residues. Germline V gives CDR1 SNHLY, CDR2 FYNNEI. Trimming removed 7 bases at V and 6 bases at J, with 16 bases between. The CDR3: CASNGGQGGQPQHF. CDR3 sequence (DNA): TGTGCCAGCAATGGTGGGCAGGGCGGTCAGCCCCAGCATTTT.

The chain is built from TRBV7-9 and TRBJ1-2; 9 bases align to TRBD1. This CDR3 is built from 15 residues. V shed 2 bases and J 7 bases; nucleotides not matched to a gene: 8. Germline-derived CDR1 and CDR2 are SEHNR and FQNEAQ (reference sequence). The CDR3 DNA reads as TGTGCCAGCAGCTTACCGGGACAGGGATTGGGTGGCTACACCTTC. Translating it yields CASSLPGQGLGGYTF.

This clonotype was detected ten times or more. The DNA of the CDR3 is TGCAGCGTCAATGGACAGGGTACTTACGAGCAGTACTTC. Protein: CSVNGQGTYEQYF. The rearrangement uses TRBV29-1 and TRBJ2-7, with 8 nucleotides matching TRBD1. J lost 4 bases, V lost 6 bases, and 8 bases had no gene match. This CDR3 has 13 residues. Germline V gene data show CDR1 as SQVTM and CDR2 as ANQGSEA.

The rearrangement joins TRBV9 to TRBJ1-1, with 8 bases fitting TRBD1. Germline V CDR1 and CDR2: SGDLS, YYNGEE. The CDR3 has 15 residues. V lost 2 bases and J lost 0; bases outside the gene matches: 3. The CDR3: CASSVTGQVNTEAFF. The CDR3 DNA sequence: TGTGCCAGCAGCGTCACGGGACAGGTGAACACTGAAGCTTTCTTT.

The chain employs TRBV29-1 and TRBJ2-3, with a tentative D call TRBD2 (5 bases). The length of the CDR3 is 13 residues. The germline V gene has CDR1 SQVTM and CDR2 ANQGSEA. V gave up 3 bases and J gave up 4 bases, with 11 bases separating them. This CDR3 reads CSVDGSNSDTQYF. In nucleotides, the CDR3 is TGCAGCGTTGATGGGAGTAACTCAGATACGCAGTATTTT.

In DNA form, the CDR3 reads TGCAGCGTTGATAGGTCGAACACTGAAGCTTTCTTT. Translating gives CSVDRSNTEAFF. The chain employs TRBV29-1 and TRBJ1-1; D remains ambiguous. This CDR3 has 12 amino acids. Germline-derived CDR1 and CDR2 are SQVTM and ANQGSEA. Deletions cut 3 bases from V and 1 base from J, with 6 bases between.

The V and J genes are TRBV7-9 and TRBJ1-3; tentative D call: TRBD1 (6 bases). In germline, CDR1 is SEHNR, CDR2 FQNEAQ (reference sequence). V gave up 5 bases and J gave up 0 bases, with 14 bases separating them. The CDR3 has 16 amino acids. CDR3 in amino acids: CASSPRGLTSGNTIYF. Written as DNA, the CDR3 is TGTGCCAGCAGCCCCAGGGGTCTTACCTCTGGAAACACCATATATTTT.

The rearrangement uses TRBV7-8 and TRBJ1-5; tentatively, D is TRBD1 (5 bases). The CDR3 runs 14 residues. Trimming left V 5 bases short and J 5 bases short, with 13 bases between. CDR1 and CDR2 from the germline V gene are SGHVS and FQNEAQ. The CDR3: CASSIGTLYQPQHF. The CDR3 region has the DNA TGTGCCAGCAGCATAGGGACCTTGTATCAGCCCCAGCATTTT.

This clonotype was recorded at least ten times. The genes are TRBV7-2 and TRBJ2-1; 8 nucleotides line up with TRBD2. The CDR3 has 14 amino acids. Germline CDR1 is SGHTA and CDR2 is FQGNSA. After removal of 7 bases from V and 4 bases from J, the junction contained 6 bases not matched to a gene. CDR3 in amino acids: CASITSGSYNEQFF. The CDR3 coding sequence is TGTGCCAGCATCACTAGCGGATCATACAATGAGCAGTTCTTC.

As regards this clonotype: A read error is possible here, since a much larger clone lies one base away. This chain connects TRBV5-4 to TRBJ2-5; D remains ambiguous. Deletions cut 4 bases from V and 5 bases from J, with 12 bases between. Germline lookup yields CDR1 SGHNT and CDR2 YYREEE (reference sequence). The CDR3 runs to 13 residues. In DNA, the CDR3 is TGTGCCAGCAGCGCTCCCCCCCGGGAGACCCAGTACTTC. It is translated as CASSAPPRETQYF.

The CDR3 here is CASSRGQLQETQYF. The CDR3 DNA reads as TGTGCCAGCAGCAGGGGACAGCTCCAAGAGACCCAGTACTTC. The chain employs TRBV7-2 and TRBJ2-5, with 7 bases lining up with TRBD1. CDR1 and CDR2 (germline): SGHTA, FQGNSA. This CDR3 has 14 residues. Losses at the gene ends were 5 bases for V and 1 base for J; bases not matched to a gene: 4.

The chain couples TRBV7-9 to TRBJ1-2; D is perhaps TRBD1 (6 bases). Trimming removed 2 bases from V and 4 bases from J, with 17 bases in between. CDR3 length: 16 amino acids. In germline, CDR1 is SEHNR, CDR2 FQNEAQ (reference sequence). For the CDR3, the DNA is TGTGCCAGCAGCTTATCGGTCGTGGGGGCCTCCTATGGCTACACCTTC. Translating gives CASSLSVVGASYGYTF. The full variable domain, in which reference TRBV7-9 and TRBJ1-2 provide the parts outside the CDR3, is DTGVSQNPRHKITKRGQNVTFRCDPISEHNRLYWYRQTLGQGPEFLTYFQNEAQLEKSRLLSDRFSAERPKGSFSTLEIQRTEQGDSAMYLCASSLSVVGASYGYTFGSGTRLTVV.

This clonotype was seen at least ten times. The V call is TRBV12-3 or TRBV12-4, the J call TRBJ2-7; TRBD1 matches 7 bases. Trimming removed 1 base from V and 2 bases from J; junction bases left unmatched: 5. The CDR3 has 15 amino acids. CDR3 nucleotides: TGTGCCAGCAGTTTAGTGACAGGGAAGACCTACGAGCAGTACTTC. It encodes CASSLVTGKTYEQYF.

The J gene is TRBJ1-2, the V gene TRBV9; D possibly corresponds to TRBD1 (5 bases). This CDR3 is built from 13 residues. The ends were cut back, 0 bases at V and 6 bases at J, with 9 bases in the middle. Germline CDR1 and CDR2: SGDLS and YYNGEE. In nucleotides, the CDR3 is TGTGCCAGCAGCGTAGGCAGGGTGGATGGCTACACCTTC. It codes for CASSVGRVDGYTF.

Of note for this clonotype: It is likely a read error, because the conserved phenylalanine at the end of the CDR3 is missing. No DNA is shown, since the ends of the CDR3 on it are uncertain; the CDR3 is the one TCRdb lists. The genes are TRBV2 and TRBJ2-7; the DNA was not used to check the table's D call, TRBD2. Germline CDR1 is SNHLY and CDR2 is FYNNEI. The CDR3 spans 14 residues, counting both ends. CDR3 loop: CASSGRDGYYEKYL.

Ten or more counts support this clonotype. The chain employs TRBV6-2 or TRBV6-3 and TRBJ2-7; weak D call: TRBD1 (5 bases). The CDR3 length is 15 residues. The ends were cut back, 3 bases at V and 2 bases at J, with 14 bases in the middle. Germline lookup yields CDR1 MNHEY and CDR2 SVGEGT. CDR3 sequence (DNA): TGTGCCAGCAGTTATGGGGCAGGGATGACCTACGAGCAGTACTTC. Its protein is CASSYGAGMTYEQYF.

To note about this clonotype: Relative to the germline gene, one junction end is altered; a read error may explain this. This chain uses TRBV7-9 with TRBJ2-7; D not resolved. Germline CDR1 reads SEHNR; CDR2 reads FQNEAQ (reference sequence). This CDR3 spans 12 amino acids. CDR3 amino acids: CASSSKAYEQYF. The DNA of the CDR3 is TGTGCAAGCAGCTCTAAAGCCTACGAGCAGTACTTC.

This clonotype was detected ten times or more. V is TRBV4-3 and J is TRBJ2-1; D call uncertain. This CDR3 spans 15 amino acids. V was shortened by 0 bases and J by 6 bases, with 12 bases between the two germline ends. Germline V gene lookup returns CDR1 LGHNA and CDR2 YSLEER. The CDR3 here is CASSQESQVGNEQFF. The DNA for the CDR3 is TGCGCCAGCAGCCAAGAAAGTCAGGTGGGCAATGAGCAGTTCTTC.